The clone carrying this T cell receptor beta chain was seen more than once but under ten times. Its specificity is not known. Germline-derived CDR1 and CDR2 are LGHDT and YNNKEL (reference sequence). V was pared by 4 bases and J by 5 bases, with 14 bases between. CDR3 length equals 14 residues. 5'RACE with constant-segment primers yielded barcoded, UMI-tagged TCR alpha and TCR beta cDNA libraries. TCRdb reprocessed the 5' RACE reads with MiXCR, giving one entry per CDR3 protein. The sample has 90,000 to 120,000 distinct CDR3 sequences, about an eighth seen once. These data belong to a study of T-cell memory formation after mild COVID-19. Whole-study results and caveats: The SARS-CoV-2 specificity of second-wave clones reaching peak at day 37 remained unverified. CD8+ contracting clones occupied EMRA, while CD4+ ones occupied mainly CM and EM.

The sequence came from a man between 18 and 35 years old who had mild COVID-19 (a few samples of this study predate the infection). Cell type and time point are not known. The sample consisted of PBMCs or a T cell subset sorted from them (not recorded which). The chain employs TRBV3-1 and TRBJ2-5, with D tentatively TRBD2 (5 bases). The CDR3 DNA is TGTGCCAGCAGCCGTTCGGGAATCTGGGAGACCCAGTACTTC. This encodes CASSRSGIWETQYF.